Listed here are 29 T cell receptor beta chains from one sample, sequenced in a study of regulatory T cells in long-lasting Graves disease. Time point reported: newly diagnosed GD, antithyroid drugs for less than 3 months. The TCR library used RNA extracted from PBMCs. With iRepertoire HTBI primers and Arm-PCR of CDR3 regions, TCR beta libraries were built. Via MiXCR, TCRdb re-called the multiplex PCR reads, giving one row per CDR3 protein. The table records around 360,000 distinct CDR3 sequences, under 20% of them present only once. The sample was also reused in another study, on T cells in Graves' hyperthyroidism and ophthalmopathy.

Specimen: peripheral blood mononuclear cells (PBMCs), collected at new diagnosis, from a patient treated with antithyroid drugs. The source is a woman aged 18-29 years with Graves disease.

This clonotype was seen repeatedly, ten times or more. The gene calls are TRBV20-1 and TRBJ2-3; D is perhaps TRBD1 (5 bases). The germline V gene has CDR1 DFQATT and CDR2 SNEGSKA (reference sequence). The CDR3 loop spans 14 amino acids. The V gene lost 2 bases and the J gene lost 0 bases, with 9 bases spanning the gap. CDR3 residues: CSARMTVSTDTQYF. CDR3 nucleotides: TGCAGTGCTAGAATGACAGTTAGCACAGATACGCAGTATTTT.

Concerning this clonotype: With a much larger clone just one base away, this may be a read error. The V call is TRBV3-1, the J call TRBJ1-1, with 7 bases that match TRBD1. Germline-derived CDR1 and CDR2 are LGHDT and YNNKEL (reference sequence). CDR3 length equals 14 residues. CDR3 in DNA: TGTGCCGGCAGCCCGCCGGGACAGTTCACTGAAGCTTTCTTT. This codes for CAGSPPGQFTEAFF.

This clonotype was seen repeatedly, ten times or more. The rearrangement uses TRBV28 and TRBJ1-5; TRBD1 agrees at 9 bases. Looked up from germline, CDR1 is MDHEN and CDR2 is SYDVKM. The V and J ends lost 4 bases and 5 bases, in that order; junction bases with no gene match: 6. The CDR3 consists of 15 residues. CDR3 DNA: TGTGCCAGCAGTTCGGGACAGGGCGCCCATCAGCCCCAGCATTTT. It is translated as CASSSGQGAHQPQHF.

This clonotype was seen only a few times. This sequence joins TRBV3-1 and TRBJ1-5; D possibly corresponds to TRBD1 (5 bases). This CDR3 spans 14 amino acids. Trimming stripped 3 bases from V and 9 bases from J, with 15 bases between. The germline CDR1 and CDR2 sequences are LGHDT and YNNKEL (reference sequence). CDR3 sequence: CASSQAKGLVPQHF. In DNA form, the CDR3 reads TGTGCCAGCAGCCAGGCAAAGGGGTTAGTGCCCCAGCATTTT.

This clonotype occurred many times. This chain connects TRBV7-3 to TRBJ1-6; 8 nucleotides match TRBD1. Germline trimming cut 7 bases from V and 8 bases from J; bases unmatched to any gene: 10. The CDR3 covers 15 residues. CDR1 SGHTA and CDR2 FQGTGA come from the germline V gene. The CDR3 coding sequence is TGTGCCAGCAAAATCGACAGGGGTGCCTATTCACCCCTCCACTTT. This translates into CASKIDRGAYSPLHF.

This clonotype was seen ten or more times. This sequence joins TRBV28 and TRBJ2-7; 15 nucleotides line up with TRBD2. This CDR3 has 17 amino acids. V lost 4 bases and J lost 4; bases outside the gene matches: 8. The germline gives CDR1 MDHEN, CDR2 SYDVKM. The CDR3 protein is CASSSGLAGGPLYEQYF. For the CDR3, the DNA is TGTGCCAGCAGTTCGGGACTAGCGGGAGGACCCCTTTACGAGCAGTACTTC.

The chain employs TRBV15 and TRBJ2-4; D is uncertain. Germline CDR1 is LNHNV and CDR2 is YYDKDF (reference sequence). The CDR3 is made up of 18 amino acids. Between the trimmed V and J ends, which lost 1 base and 8 bases, there was a span of 24 bases. The CDR3 region is CATSRASNRAPKSYIQYF. CDR3 DNA: TGTGCCACCAGCAGAGCCTCGAACCGGGCCCCGAAGTCGTACATTCAGTACTTC.

This clonotype has ten or more counts. This chain connects TRBV18 to TRBJ2-1; 7 bases agree with TRBD1. CDR3 size: 13 residues. Germline V gene lookup returns CDR1 KGHSH and CDR2 LQKENI. With 2 bases clipped from V and 8 bases from J, the junction kept 3 bases outside the gene matches. The CDR3 sequence is CASSPSTGYEQFF. For the CDR3, the DNA is TGTGCCAGCTCACCATCGACAGGGTATGAGCAGTTCTTC.

At least ten counts were recorded for this clonotype. This chain's CDR3 is CASSLSWNEQYF. CDR3 nucleotide sequence: TGTGCCAGCAGTTTATCGTGGAACGAGCAGTACTTC. The chain combines TRBV28 with TRBJ2-7; D remains ambiguous. Germline loops: CDR1 MDHEN, CDR2 SYDVKM. Trimming stripped 1 base from V and 5 bases from J, with 6 bases between. CDR3 length equals 12 residues.

This clonotype appeared many times. One junction end disagrees with the germline gene, perhaps due to a read error. V usage is TRBV13 and J usage is TRBJ2-7; weak D call: TRBD1 (5 bases). The CDR3 is made up of 16 amino acids. Germline V gene data show CDR1 as PRHDT and CDR2 as FYEKMQ (reference sequence). The CDR3 region has the DNA TGTGCCAGCAGCCTAGGGTGGGGCAGGAGCTCCTACGAGCAGTACTTC. This sequence encodes CASSLGWGRSSYEQYF.

This clonotype turned up a few times. The chain joins TRBV20-1 to TRBJ1-6, with 7 bases aligning to TRBD1. The V gene end was trimmed by 1 base and the J gene end by 7 bases; junction bases not matched to a gene: 13. Germline loops: CDR1 DFQATT, CDR2 SNEGSKA (reference sequence). This CDR3 contains 17 residues. CDR3 region: CSARVPLWTGVNSPLHF. The CDR3 DNA reads TGCAGTGCTAGAGTCCCTCTCTGGACAGGAGTGAATTCACCCCTCCACTTT.

The rearrangement uses TRBV3-1 and TRBJ2-5; TRBD2 aligns across 11 bases. V dropped 4 bases and J dropped 1; count of bases not matched to a gene: 2. In germline, CDR1 is LGHDT, CDR2 YNNKEL (reference sequence). The CDR3 sequence is 15 residues long. The CDR3 reads CASSLGTSGQETQYF. The CDR3, as DNA: TGTGCCAGCAGCCTTGGGACTAGCGGCCAAGAGACCCAGTACTTC.

This clonotype was seen many times. This chain connects TRBV29-1 to TRBJ1-2; 7 nucleotides line up with TRBD1. The V segment lost 6 bases and the J segment 0 bases; nucleotides outside the gene matches: 7. CDR1 is SQVTM and CDR2 is ANQGSEA in the germline V gene. The CDR3 sequence is 14 residues long. The CDR3 protein is CSVRSGQSNYGYTF. The CDR3 DNA is TGCAGCGTCCGATCGGGACAGTCTAACTATGGCTACACCTTC.

The table lists this clonotype with many counts. The chain joins TRBV9 to TRBJ2-3; 7 bases match TRBD1. V was pared by 4 bases and J by 2 bases, with 10 bases of the junction left unmatched. The CDR3 is 16 residues long. In germline, CDR1 is SGDLS, CDR2 YYNGEE. The CDR3, as DNA: TGTGCCAGCAGCTTCTCCCTGGGACAGACCACAGATACGCAGTATTTT. It translates to CASSFSLGQTTDTQYF. The full variable domain, rest sourced from reference TRBV9 and TRBJ2-3, is DSGVTQTPKHLITATGQRVTLRCSPRSGDLSVYWYQQSLDQGLQFLIQYYNGEERAKGNILERFSAQQFPDLHSELNLSSLELGDSALYFCASSFSLGQTTDTQYFGPGTRLTVL.

This clonotype was detected ten times or more. V and J are TRBV29-1 and TRBJ2-7; TRBD2 aligns across 9 bases. Germline V gives CDR1 SQVTM, CDR2 ANQGSEA. CDR3 length: 14 amino acids. V dropped 7 bases and J dropped 3; count of bases not matched to a gene: 10. CDR3: CSAAGLAGFYEQYF. DNA for the CDR3: TGCAGCGCCGCAGGGCTAGCGGGGTTCTACGAGCAGTACTTC.

The table lists this clonotype with many counts. The V gene is TRBV13, the J gene TRBJ2-2, with 7 bases fitting TRBD2. This CDR3 contains 16 residues. The V gene's germline CDR1 is PRHDT and CDR2 FYEKMQ (reference sequence). V was clipped by 4 bases and J by 0 bases; unmatched bases: 5. The CDR3 sequence is CASSSRLATNTGELFF. CDR3 nucleotide sequence: TGTGCCAGCAGCTCCCGACTAGCCACGAACACCGGGGAGCTGTTTTTT.

This clonotype came up a few times. This sequence joins TRBV6-1 and TRBJ1-1; unclear D gene. Between the trimmed V and J ends, which lost 5 bases and 1 base, there was a span of 14 bases. The CDR3 consists of 15 residues. Germline assignment: CDR1 MNHNS and CDR2 SASEGT. CDR3 nucleotides: TGTGCCAGCAGTCCCTCTTTTGTCGGGAACACTGAAGCTTTCTTT. This encodes CASSPSFVGNTEAFF.

This clonotype was observed at least ten times. This chain connects TRBV29-1 to TRBJ2-1, with 7 bases fitting TRBD1. The CDR3 loop spans 15 amino acids. J was trimmed by 0 bases and V by 8 bases; bases with no gene match: 10. Germline V gene lookup returns CDR1 SQVTM and CDR2 ANQGSEA. The DNA for the CDR3 is TGCAGCACACTGGGACAGCTTAGCTCCTACAATGAGCAGTTCTTC. This translates into CSTLGQLSSYNEQFF.

Ten or more counts support this clonotype. The chain joins TRBV5-1 to TRBJ2-7; 8 bases fit TRBD1. Germline V CDR1 and CDR2: SGHRS, YFSETQ. The CDR3 is made up of 14 amino acids. With 6 bases clipped from V and 4 bases from J, the junction kept 9 bases outside the gene matches. The chain's CDR3 is CASTGTGRTYEQYF. The CDR3 DNA sequence: TGCGCCAGCACCGGGACAGGACGGACTTACGAGCAGTACTTC.

This clonotype has just one count. Likely a read error: the CDR3 ends without its conserved phenylalanine or tryptophan. V gene TRBV3-1 combines with J gene TRBJ1-2; D is undetermined. The CDR3 spans 11 residues. V lost 9 bases and J 4 bases, leaving 9 bases between the germline ends. Germline CDR1 LGHDT, CDR2 YNNKEL (reference sequence). CDR3 sequence: CASEEIYGYTL. In DNA, the CDR3 is TGTGCCAGTGAGGAGATCTATGGCTACACCTTG.

Concerning this clonotype itself: A read error is likely, as this CDR3 ends without the conserved phenylalanine or tryptophan. The chain carries TRBV6-1 and TRBJ2-3, with 11 bases that match TRBD2. Germline loops: CDR1 MNHNS, CDR2 SASEGT. Trimming took 6 bases from V and 2 from J; bases not matched to a gene: 4. The CDR3 totals 15 residues. The CDR3 region has the DNA TGTGCCAGCAGCCTACTAGCGGGGGACACAGATACGCAGTATTGT. It encodes CASSLLAGDTDTQYC.

Comment on this clonotype: Being one base from a much bigger clone, this may be a read error. V usage is TRBV5-1 and J usage is TRBJ2-2, with a weak D call TRBD2 (5 bases). Trimming left V 3 bases short and J 0 bases short, with 18 bases between. This CDR3 has 18 residues. CDR1 is SGHRS and CDR2 is YFSETQ in the germline V gene. CDR3 in amino acids: CASSSPPRGSSNTGELFF. For the CDR3, the DNA is TGCGCCAGCAGCTCCCCCCCTCGGGGAAGTTCGAACACCGGGGAGCTGTTTTTT.

J is TRBJ1-2 and V is TRBV7-9, with 8 positions matching TRBD1. The V and J ends lost 5 bases and 4 bases, in that order; junction bases with no gene match: 18. The CDR3 sequence is 18 residues long. From germline, CDR1 is SEHNR and CDR2 FQNEAQ (reference sequence). The CDR3 nucleotides are TGTGCCAGCAGCCTCATTAGAGACAGGGGTGGACGTGGCTATGGCTACACCTTC. This translates into CASSLIRDRGGRGYGYTF.

This clonotype has ten or more counts. This chain links TRBV20-1 with TRBJ2-3; D tentatively fits TRBD1 or TRBD2 (6 bases each). V was clipped by 5 bases and J by 0 bases, with 12 bases between them. Per germline, CDR1 DFQATT and CDR2 SNEGSKA (reference sequence). This CDR3 spans 14 amino acids. In nucleotides, the CDR3 is TGCAGTGCTCGAAAGGGGGGAAGCACAGATACGCAGTATTTT. This sequence encodes CSARKGGSTDTQYF.

This clonotype was seen ten or more times. This sequence joins TRBV2 and TRBJ2-1; D is unresolved. From germline, CDR1 is SNHLY and CDR2 FYNNEI. The CDR3 has 10 residues. V lost 6 bases, J lost 13 bases, and 10 bases lay in between. This CDR3 is CASRITEQFF. CDR3 sequence (DNA): TGTGCCAGCAGAATAACTGAACAGTTCTTC. Looking up the rest from reference TRBV2 and TRBJ2-1 gives the full variable domain: EPEVTQTPSHQVTQMGQEVILRCVPISNHLYFYWYRQILGQKVEFLVSFYNNEISEKSEIFDDQFSVERPDGSNFTLKIRSTKLEDSAMYFCASRITEQFFGPGTRLTVL.

This rearrangement joins TRBV24-1 to TRBJ1-1; no clear D. This CDR3 is 14 amino acids long. With 4 bases removed from V and 8 bases from J, the gap between germline ends came to 16 bases. From germline, CDR1 is KGHDR and CDR2 SFDVKD. The CDR3 sequence: CATSDAMREQEAFF. The CDR3 nucleotides are TGTGCCACCAGTGACGCCATGAGGGAACAAGAAGCTTTCTTT.

This clonotype was counted ten times or more. The rearrangement joins TRBV3-1 to TRBJ1-2; no clear D. The CDR3 extends over 14 amino acids. Germline CDR1 and CDR2: LGHDT and YNNKEL (reference sequence). V dropped 0 bases and J dropped 0 bases, with 5 bases sitting between them. The CDR3 DNA sequence: TGTGCCAGCAGCCAAGAGGGAGCTAACTATGGCTACACCTTC. It specifies CASSQEGANYGYTF.

The chain recombines TRBV7-9 with TRBJ2-5, with 10 bases fitting TRBD1. The junction had 8 bases not matched to a gene; V was cut back by 4 bases and J by 3 bases. CDR3 length: 16 amino acids. The germline V gene encodes CDR1 SEHNR and CDR2 FQNEAQ (reference sequence). The CDR3 loop is CASSSQDRGPKETQYF. Here the CDR3 DNA reads TGTGCCAGCAGCTCTCAAGACAGGGGGCCTAAAGAGACCCAGTACTTC.

This clonotype was found many times. This rearrangement joins TRBV28 to TRBJ2-7; D may match TRBD1 or TRBD2 (5 bases each). Germline lookup yields CDR1 MDHEN and CDR2 SYDVKM. The V gene lost 8 bases and the J gene lost 2 bases, with 10 bases spanning the gap. CDR3 size: 12 residues. CDR3 loop: CASLEGPYEQYF. CDR3 nucleotides: TGTGCCAGCCTCGAGGGACCCTACGAGCAGTACTTC.